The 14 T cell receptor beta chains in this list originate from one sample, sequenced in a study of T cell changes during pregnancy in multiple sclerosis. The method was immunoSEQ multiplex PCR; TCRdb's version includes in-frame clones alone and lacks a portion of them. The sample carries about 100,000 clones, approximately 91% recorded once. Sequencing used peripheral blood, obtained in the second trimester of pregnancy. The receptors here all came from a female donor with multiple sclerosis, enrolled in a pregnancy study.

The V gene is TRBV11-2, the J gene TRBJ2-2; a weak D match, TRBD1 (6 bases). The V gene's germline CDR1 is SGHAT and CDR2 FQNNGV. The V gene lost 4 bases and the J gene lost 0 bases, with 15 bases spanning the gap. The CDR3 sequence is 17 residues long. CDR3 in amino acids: CASSSPEKGANTGELFF. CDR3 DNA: TGTGCCAGCAGCTCACCAGAAAAGGGGGCGAACACCGGGGAGCTGTTTTTT.

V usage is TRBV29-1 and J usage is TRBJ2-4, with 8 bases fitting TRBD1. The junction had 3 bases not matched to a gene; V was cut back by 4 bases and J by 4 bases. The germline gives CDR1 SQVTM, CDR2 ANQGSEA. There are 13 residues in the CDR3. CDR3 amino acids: CSVAWTGKNIQYF. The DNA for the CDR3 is TGCAGCGTTGCCTGGACAGGGAAAAACATTCAGTACTTC.

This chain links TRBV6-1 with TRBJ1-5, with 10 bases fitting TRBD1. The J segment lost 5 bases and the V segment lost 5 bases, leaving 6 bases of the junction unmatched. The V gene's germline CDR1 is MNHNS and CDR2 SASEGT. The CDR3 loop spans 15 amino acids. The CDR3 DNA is TGTGCCAGCAGTTCTCGGGACAGGGGTCATCAGCCCCAGCATTTT. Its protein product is CASSSRDRGHQPQHF.

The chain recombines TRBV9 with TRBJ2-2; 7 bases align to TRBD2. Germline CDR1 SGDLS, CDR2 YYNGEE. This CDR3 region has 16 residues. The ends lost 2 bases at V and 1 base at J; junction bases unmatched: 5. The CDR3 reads CASSVASSGNTGELFF. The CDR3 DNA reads TGTGCCAGCAGCGTTGCTTCTAGCGGGAACACCGGGGAGCTGTTTTTT.

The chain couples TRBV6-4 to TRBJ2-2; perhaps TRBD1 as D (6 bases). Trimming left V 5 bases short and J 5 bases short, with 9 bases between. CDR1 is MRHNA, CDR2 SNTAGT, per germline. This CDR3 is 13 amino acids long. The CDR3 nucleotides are TGTGCCAGCAGTCAGGGGTCTACCGGGGAGCTGTTTTTT. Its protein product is CASSQGSTGELFF.

This CDR3 is CASSRRNEQFF. Here the CDR3 DNA reads TGTGCCAGTAGTCGCCGGAATGAGCAGTTCTTC. This chain connects TRBV19 to TRBJ2-1; D unresolved. This CDR3 contains 11 residues. CDR1 and CDR2 (germline): LNHDA, SQIVND (reference sequence). Trimming cost V 5 bases and J 7 bases, with 6 bases left between them.

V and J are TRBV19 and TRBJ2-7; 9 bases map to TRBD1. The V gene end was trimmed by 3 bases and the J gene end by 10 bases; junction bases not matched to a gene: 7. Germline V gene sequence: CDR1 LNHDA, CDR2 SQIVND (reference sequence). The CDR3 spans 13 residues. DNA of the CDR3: TGTGCCAGTAGTATCGGGACAGGGAGGGAACAGTACTTC. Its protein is CASSIGTGREQYF.

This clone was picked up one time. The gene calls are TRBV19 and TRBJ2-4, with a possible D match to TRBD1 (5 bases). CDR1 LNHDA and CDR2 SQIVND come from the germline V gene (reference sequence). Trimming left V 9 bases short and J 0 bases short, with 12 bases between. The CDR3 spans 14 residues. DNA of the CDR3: TGTGCCAGCCAGGGCCCGATAGCCAAAAACATTCAGTACTTC. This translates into CASQGPIAKNIQYF.

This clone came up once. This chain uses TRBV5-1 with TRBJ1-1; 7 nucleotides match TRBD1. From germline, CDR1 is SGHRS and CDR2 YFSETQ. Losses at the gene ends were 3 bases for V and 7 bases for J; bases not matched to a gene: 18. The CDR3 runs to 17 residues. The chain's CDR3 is CASSYNFGQVKAYEAFF. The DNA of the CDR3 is TGCGCCAGCAGCTACAATTTCGGACAGGTTAAGGCTTATGAAGCTTTCTTT.

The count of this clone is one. The CDR3 is CASRAGTKADTQYF. The CDR3 DNA reads TGCGCCAGCAGGGCCGGGACTAAGGCAGATACGCAGTATTTT. This chain joins TRBV5-1 and TRBJ2-3; 7 bases agree with TRBD2. The CDR3 spans 14 residues. The germline CDR1 and CDR2 sequences are SGHRS and YFSETQ. Trimming cost V 5 bases and J 4 bases; bases outside gene matches: 7.

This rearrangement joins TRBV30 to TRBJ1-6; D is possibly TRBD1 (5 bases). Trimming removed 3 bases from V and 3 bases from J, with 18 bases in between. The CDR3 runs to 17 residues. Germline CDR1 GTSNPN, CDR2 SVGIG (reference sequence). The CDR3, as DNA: TGTGCCTGGAGACAGGCGCTTCTAGTGGGCTATAATTCACCCCTCCACTTT. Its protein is CAWRQALLVGYNSPLHF.

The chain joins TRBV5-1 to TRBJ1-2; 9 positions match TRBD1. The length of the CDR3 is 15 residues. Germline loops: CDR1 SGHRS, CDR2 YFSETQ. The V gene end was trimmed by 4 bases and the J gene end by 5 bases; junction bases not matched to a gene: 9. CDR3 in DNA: TGCGCCAGCAGCCCGGGGGACAGGGAAGGATATGGCTACACCTTC. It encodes CASSPGDREGYGYTF.

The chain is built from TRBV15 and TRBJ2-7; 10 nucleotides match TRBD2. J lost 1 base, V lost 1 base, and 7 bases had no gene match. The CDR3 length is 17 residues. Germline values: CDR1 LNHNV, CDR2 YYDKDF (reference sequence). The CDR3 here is CATSRGDIAGGSYEQYF. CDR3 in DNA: TGTGCCACCAGCAGAGGGGATATAGCGGGAGGATCCTACGAGCAGTACTTC.

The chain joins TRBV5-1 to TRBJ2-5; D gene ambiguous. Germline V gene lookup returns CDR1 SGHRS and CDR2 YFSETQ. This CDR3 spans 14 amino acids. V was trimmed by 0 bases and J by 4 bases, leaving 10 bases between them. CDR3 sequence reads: CASSLAADLETQYF. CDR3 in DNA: TGCGCCAGCAGCTTGGCGGCGGATCTAGAGACCCAGTACTTC. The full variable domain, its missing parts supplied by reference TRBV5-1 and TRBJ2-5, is KAGVTQTPRYLIKTRGQQVTLSCSPISGHRSVSWYQQTPGQGLQFLFEYFSETQRNKGNFPGRFSGRQFSNSRSEMNVSTLELGDSALYLCASSLAADLETQYFGPGTRLLVL.